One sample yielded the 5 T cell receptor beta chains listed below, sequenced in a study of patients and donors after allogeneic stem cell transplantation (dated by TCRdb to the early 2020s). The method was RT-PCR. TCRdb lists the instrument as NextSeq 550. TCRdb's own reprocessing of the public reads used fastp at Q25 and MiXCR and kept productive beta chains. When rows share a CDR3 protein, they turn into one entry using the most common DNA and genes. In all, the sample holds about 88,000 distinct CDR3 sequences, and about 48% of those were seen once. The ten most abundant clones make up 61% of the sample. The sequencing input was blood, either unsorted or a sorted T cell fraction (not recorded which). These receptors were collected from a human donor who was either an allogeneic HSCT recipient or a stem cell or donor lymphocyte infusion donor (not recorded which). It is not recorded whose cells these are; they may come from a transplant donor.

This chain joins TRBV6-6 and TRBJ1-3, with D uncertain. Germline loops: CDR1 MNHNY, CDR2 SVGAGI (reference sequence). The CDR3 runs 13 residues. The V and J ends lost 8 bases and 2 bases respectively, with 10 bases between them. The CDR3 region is CASETEPGNTIYF. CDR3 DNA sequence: TGTGCCAGCGAGACGGAGCCTGGAAACACCATATATTTT.

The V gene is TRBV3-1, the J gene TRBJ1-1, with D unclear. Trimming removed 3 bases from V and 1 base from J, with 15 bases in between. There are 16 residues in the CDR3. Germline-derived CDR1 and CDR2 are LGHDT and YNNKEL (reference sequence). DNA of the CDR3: TGTGCCAGCAGCCACCACCGAAGTCCTTCGAACACTGAAGCTTTCTTT. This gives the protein CASSHHRSPSNTEAFF.

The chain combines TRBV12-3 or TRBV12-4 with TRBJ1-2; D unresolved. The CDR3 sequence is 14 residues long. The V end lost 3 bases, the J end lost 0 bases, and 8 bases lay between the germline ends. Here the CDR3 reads CASSLGTTNYGYTF. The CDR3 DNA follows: TGTGCCAGCAGTTTGGGCACCACTAACTATGGCTACACCTTC.

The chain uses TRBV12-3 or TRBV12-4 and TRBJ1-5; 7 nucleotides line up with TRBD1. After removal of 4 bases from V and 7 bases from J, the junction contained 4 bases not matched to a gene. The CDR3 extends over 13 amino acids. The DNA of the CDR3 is TGTGCCAGCAGTTACAGGGGCGGGCAGCCCCAGCATTTT. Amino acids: CASSYRGGQPQHF.

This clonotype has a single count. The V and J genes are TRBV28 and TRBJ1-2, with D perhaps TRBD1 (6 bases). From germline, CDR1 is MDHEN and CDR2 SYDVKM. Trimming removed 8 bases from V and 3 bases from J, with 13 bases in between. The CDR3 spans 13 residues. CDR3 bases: TGTGCCAGCCGCTCCGGGACATACTATGGCTACACCTTC. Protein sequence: CASRSGTYYGYTF.